Following are 11 T cell receptor beta chains from one sample sequenced in a study of T cell changes during pregnancy in multiple sclerosis. The table came from immunoSEQ multiplex PCR; TCRdb's copy has only in-frame clones and leaves some out. This table has about 98,000 clones, around 90% appearing once. The sequencing here drew on peripheral blood, taken after pregnancy. All receptors derive from a female donor in good health, enrolled as a control in a pregnancy study.

The chain carries TRBV7-9 and TRBJ1-2; D is ambiguous. V shed 0 bases and J shed 7 bases, with 18 bases lying between them. CDR1 is SEHNR and CDR2 is FQNEAQ in the germline V gene (reference sequence). The CDR3 sequence is 16 residues long. The CDR3 protein is CASSLAQMALRIGYTF. The CDR3 region has the DNA TGTGCCAGCAGCTTAGCGCAAATGGCCTTGAGGATTGGCTACACCTTC.

The chain employs TRBV7-3 and TRBJ2-7; the D gene is possibly TRBD1 (5 bases). Per germline, CDR1 SGHTA and CDR2 FQGTGA. The CDR3 is 15 amino acids. The V end lost 3 bases, the J end lost 2 bases, and 14 bases lay between the germline ends. Written as DNA, the CDR3 is TGTGCCAGCAGCTTTTCAGTGGACACAACCTACGAGCAGTACTTC. This translates into CASSFSVDTTYEQYF.

This clone was counted once. This chain uses TRBV27 with TRBJ2-2; 12 bases match TRBD1. The CDR3 runs 17 residues. The V gene end was trimmed by 1 base and the J gene end by 2 bases; junction bases not matched to a gene: 2. CDR1 MNHEY and CDR2 SMNVEV come from the germline V gene (reference sequence). The CDR3 here is CASSLWGTGGNTGELFF. CDR3 bases: TGTGCCAGCAGTTTATGGGGGACAGGGGGCAACACCGGGGAGCTGTTTTTT.

V and J are TRBV2 and TRBJ1-1, with unresolved D. CDR3 length: 15 amino acids. Germline CDR1 and CDR2: SNHLY and FYNNEI. V dropped 0 bases and J dropped 0 bases, with 8 bases sitting between them. CDR3 nucleotide sequence: TGTGCCAGCAGTGAAGCGCTTACGGTGAACACTGAAGCTTTCTTT. It codes for CASSEALTVNTEAFF.

This sequence joins TRBV5-1 and TRBJ1-2; 7 bases match TRBD1. The CDR3 is 13 amino acids. The V and J ends lost 4 bases and 5 bases, in that order; junction bases with no gene match: 5. Germline values: CDR1 SGHRS, CDR2 YFSETQ. The CDR3 loop is CASSRETGYGYTF. CDR3 DNA: TGCGCCAGCAGCCGAGAGACAGGGTATGGCTACACCTTC.

CDR3 residues: CASSFIQRQASSGNTIYF. The CDR3 DNA is TGTGCCAGCAGCTTTATACAACGACAGGCGTCCTCTGGAAACACCATATATTTT. This chain joins TRBV5-6 and TRBJ1-3, with D possibly TRBD1 on 6 matching bases. The CDR3 spans 18 residues. The V end was cut by 2 bases, the J end by 0 bases, with 18 bases between. In germline, CDR1 is SGHDT, CDR2 YYEEEE.

In DNA form, the CDR3 reads TGTGCCAGCAGCTTAGTAGGCGGGGGGACCTACGAGCAGTACTTC. Its protein product is CASSLVGGGTYEQYF. This rearrangement joins TRBV7-9 to TRBJ2-7, with 8 bases matching TRBD2. Germline V gene data show CDR1 as SEHNR and CDR2 as FQNEAQ (reference sequence). The junction had 4 bases not matched to a gene; V was cut back by 1 base and J by 2 bases. The CDR3 extends over 15 amino acids.

This clone occurred once. The rearrangement uses TRBV5-4 and TRBJ1-1, with D possibly being TRBD1 (5 bases). CDR1 is SGHNT and CDR2 is YYREEE in the germline V gene (reference sequence). The V and J ends lost 1 base and 4 bases respectively, with 8 bases between them. The CDR3 loop spans 13 amino acids. Here the CDR3 reads CASSLSGGTEAFF. CDR3 sequence (DNA): TGTGCCAGCAGCTTGTCGGGGGGCACTGAAGCTTTCTTT.

Note on this clone: Other DNA variants within this sample encode the same CDR3. The chain couples TRBV7-9 to TRBJ2-5; no definite D call. Trimming pared 5 bases from V and 2 bases from J, leaving 3 bases between. Germline V lookup: CDR1 SEHNR, CDR2 FQNEAQ (reference sequence). This CDR3 is built from 11 residues. The CDR3 nucleotides read TGTGCCAGCAGCCTACAAGAGACCCAGTACTTC. Its translation is CASSLQETQYF.

The DNA for the CDR3 is TGCGCCAGCACAGGGGGCGCCGGGACTAACAATGAGCAGTTCTTC. The encoded protein is CASTGGAGTNNEQFF. This sequence joins TRBV5-1 and TRBJ2-1, with D possibly matching TRBD1 (8 bases). Germline V gene lookup returns CDR1 SGHRS and CDR2 YFSETQ. Between the trimmed V and J ends, which lost 6 bases and 5 bases, there was a span of 18 bases. The CDR3 is 15 residues long.

This chain joins TRBV6-5 and TRBJ2-7; D may be TRBD1 (5 bases). The germline gives CDR1 MNHEY, CDR2 SVGAGI. The CDR3 loop spans 13 amino acids. Trimming cost V 0 bases and J 2 bases, with 5 bases left between them. The CDR3 loop reads CASSYSGAYEQYF. Written as DNA, the CDR3 is TGTGCCAGCAGTTACTCAGGGGCCTACGAGCAGTACTTC.